Below are 24 T cell receptor beta chains sequenced from a single sample in a study of cytotoxic CD8 clonotypes in ibrutinib-treated CLL. Sequenced by immunoSEQ multiplex PCR; TCRdb stores in-frame clones only, minus some. Here the sample spans some 300,000 clones, roughly 79% being singletons. The source was PBMCs, collected before ibrutinib treatment. These receptors all stem from a human donor with chronic lymphocytic leukemia.

The chain uses TRBV5-6 and TRBJ2-3; 9 positions agree with TRBD1. CDR1 and CDR2 (germline): SGHDT, YYEEEE. This CDR3 comprises 15 residues. Trimming removed 4 bases from V and 2 bases from J; junction bases left unmatched: 5. Here the CDR3 DNA reads TGTGCCAGCAGCCCACGGACAGGGGCCACAGATACGCAGTATTTT. The encoded protein is CASSPRTGATDTQYF.

The V call is TRBV11-3, the J call TRBJ2-2; D possibly corresponds to TRBD1 (5 bases). The length of the CDR3 is 13 residues. The germline CDR1 and CDR2 sequences are SGHNT and YENEEA. V lost 5 bases and J 6 bases, leaving 10 bases between the germline ends. The CDR3 spells CASSSTGAGELFF. The CDR3 DNA reads TGTGCCAGCAGCAGTACAGGTGCCGGGGAGCTGTTTTTT.

The chain has TRBV7-8 and TRBJ2-1; 9 bases fit TRBD1. Unmatched junction bases numbered 8, after V lost 3 bases and J lost 8 bases. The CDR3 length is 15 residues. CDR1 SGHVS and CDR2 FQNEAQ come from the germline V gene. CDR3 nucleotides: TGTGCCAGCAGCTTGGGACAGGGCCCCTTTGATGAGCAGTTCTTC. This translates into CASSLGQGPFDEQFF.

This chain's CDR3 is CSVGGASGIKSYNEQFF. DNA for the CDR3: TGCAGCGTTGGTGGGGCTAGCGGGATTAAGTCCTACAATGAGCAGTTCTTC. J is TRBJ2-1 and V is TRBV29-1, with 9 bases fitting TRBD2. J lost 1 base, V lost 4 bases, and 11 bases had no gene match. The CDR3 spans 17 residues. Germline V gene lookup returns CDR1 SQVTM and CDR2 ANQGSEA.

V and J are TRBV5-6 and TRBJ2-3; D is perhaps TRBD2 (6 bases). This CDR3 region has 17 residues. Trimming removed 0 bases from V and 5 bases from J, with 19 bases in between. Germline-derived CDR1 and CDR2 are SGHDT and YYEEEE. DNA for the CDR3: TGTGCCAGCAGCTTGGAGCTGGGCGGGACCAATATAGATACGCAGTATTTT. It codes for CASSLELGGTNIDTQYF.

The V gene is TRBV2, the J gene TRBJ2-1; TRBD1 matches 7 bases. CDR1 is SNHLY, CDR2 FYNNEI, per germline. This CDR3 spans 16 amino acids. Trimming removed 10 bases from V and 1 base from J; junction bases left unmatched: 13. CDR3 region: CAIDRGRQGSYNEQFF. DNA for the CDR3: TGTGCCATAGATAGGGGGAGACAGGGATCCTACAATGAGCAGTTCTTC.

This chain connects TRBV4-3 to TRBJ1-2; TRBD1 agrees at 8 bases. CDR1 LGHNA and CDR2 YSLEER come from the germline V gene. The CDR3 covers 15 residues. V shed 1 base, J shed 7 bases, and the junction held 8 bases outside the gene matches. CDR3 protein: CASSQGTGRWGGYTF. In nucleotides, the CDR3 is TGCGCCAGCAGCCAAGGGACAGGGCGGTGGGGTGGCTACACCTTC.

J is TRBJ1-5 and V is TRBV10-3; D is unclear. Looked up from germline, CDR1 is ENHRY and CDR2 is SYGVKD. CDR3 length: 15 residues. V lost 1 base, J lost 5 bases, and 12 bases lay in between. For the CDR3, the DNA is TGTGCCATCAGTGAGTATGGCATTGACTATCAGCCCCAGCATTTT. Residues: CAISEYGIDYQPQHF.

The chain joins TRBV19 to TRBJ1-2, with no clear D. Germline assignment: CDR1 LNHDA and CDR2 SQIVND (reference sequence). There are 13 residues in the CDR3. With 3 bases removed from V and 8 bases from J, the gap between germline ends came to 13 bases. For the CDR3, the DNA is TGTGCCAGTAGTATTGGCAGAGCTTTCGGCTACACCTTC. Encoded protein: CASSIGRAFGYTF. The full variable domain, rest sourced from reference TRBV19 and TRBJ1-2, is DGGITQSPKYLFRKEGQNVTLSCEQNLNHDAMYWYRQDPGQGLRLIYYSQIVNDFQKGDIAEGYSVSREKKESFPLTVTSAQKNPTAFYLCASSIGRAFGYTFGSGTRLTVV.

The rearrangement links TRBV9 to TRBJ1-2; D is ambiguous. The V and J ends lost 9 bases and 7 bases respectively, with 22 bases between them. Germline CDR1 reads SGDLS; CDR2 reads YYNGEE. The CDR3 has 14 amino acids. CDR3 region: CATESPGTESGYTF. The CDR3 DNA reads as TGTGCCACCGAGAGCCCCGGTACGGAGTCTGGCTACACCTTC.

This clone was counted between two and nine times. The V gene is TRBV5-4, the J gene TRBJ2-7; D not resolved. Germline values: CDR1 SGHNT, CDR2 YYREEE (reference sequence). The CDR3 extends over 11 amino acids. The V gene lost 3 bases and the J gene lost 2 bases, with 3 bases spanning the gap. CDR3 DNA sequence: TGTGCCAGCAGCTCAACCTACGAGCAGTACTTC. Protein: CASSSTYEQYF.

This clone has a handful of counts. V and J are TRBV6-5 and TRBJ2-7; the match to TRBD2 covers 7 bases. Germline loops: CDR1 MNHEY, CDR2 SVGAGI. The CDR3 spans 13 residues. J was trimmed by 7 bases and V by 4 bases; bases with no gene match: 7. This chain's CDR3 is CASSLGGSSEQYF. CDR3 DNA: TGTGCCAGCAGTTTAGGCGGGAGTAGTGAGCAGTACTTC.

The chain uses TRBV25-1 and TRBJ1-1; no definite D call. Per the germline V gene, CDR1 is MGHDK and CDR2 is SYGVNS. The CDR3 consists of 13 residues. V lost 5 bases and J 1 base, leaving 8 bases between the germline ends. CDR3 sequence reads: CASSSSGNTEAFF. CDR3 in DNA: TGTGCCAGCAGTTCGTCAGGGAACACTGAAGCTTTCTTT.

The gene calls are TRBV10-3 and TRBJ2-7, with D perhaps matching TRBD1 or TRBD2 (5 bases each). Per the germline V gene, CDR1 is ENHRY and CDR2 is SYGVKD. The germline V and J ends were trimmed by 3 bases and 2 bases, with 23 bases remaining between them. The CDR3 has 18 residues. CDR3 coding DNA: TGTGCCATCAGTGACTTTCAACCCAGGGACCGAGGACCCTACGAGCAGTACTTC. Protein product: CAISDFQPRDRGPYEQYF.

The chain uses TRBV2 and TRBJ1-3, with a weak D call TRBD1 (6 bases). V dropped 6 bases and J dropped 4 bases, with 25 bases sitting between them. This CDR3 is 18 amino acids long. Germline CDR1 reads SNHLY; CDR2 reads FYNNEI. CDR3 bases: TGTGCCAGCAGAGAACAGGGACCTTCGTTGTACTCCGGAAACACCATATATTTT. This translates into CASREQGPSLYSGNTIYF.

The CDR3 bases are TGTGCCAGCAGCCCGGGGCTGGAGGGAGGTGGCTACACCTTC. Its translation: CASSPGLEGGGYTF. The chain is built from TRBV9 and TRBJ1-2; the D gene is possibly TRBD1 (5 bases). Germline loops: CDR1 SGDLS, CDR2 YYNGEE. This CDR3 contains 14 residues. The ends were cut back, 4 bases at V and 7 bases at J, with 17 bases in the middle. The entire variable domain, with the rest obtained from reference TRBV9 and TRBJ1-2, is as follows: DSGVTQTPKHLITATGQRVTLRCSPRSGDLSVYWYQQSLDQGLQFLIQYYNGEERAKGNILERFSAQQFPDLHSELNLSSLELGDSALYFCASSPGLEGGGYTFGSGTRLTVV.

This clone has just a few counts. This sequence joins TRBV7-9 and TRBJ2-7; D could derive from TRBD1 or TRBD2 (5 bases each). Trimming took off 3 bases at V and 0 bases at J, with 9 bases between the two ends. Germline V gene data show CDR1 as SEHNR and CDR2 as FQNEAQ (reference sequence). This CDR3 region has 14 residues. In nucleotides, the CDR3 is TGTGCCAGCAGCTTGGCAGGGAGCTCCTACGAGCAGTACTTC. This sequence encodes CASSLAGSSYEQYF. Looking up the rest from reference TRBV7-9 and TRBJ2-7 gives the full variable domain: DTGVSQNPRHKITKRGQNVTFRCDPISEHNRLYWYRQTLGQGPEFLTYFQNEAQLEKSRLLSDRFSAERPKGSFSTLEIQRTEQGDSAMYLCASSLAGSSYEQYFGPGTRLTVT.

The V call is TRBV14, the J call TRBJ2-6, with D tentatively TRBD1 (5 bases). CDR3 size: 18 residues. The germline gives CDR1 SGHDN, CDR2 FVKESK. The V end was cut by 2 bases, the J end by 0 bases, with 14 bases between. The CDR3 sequence: CASSQLPGQGSGANVLTF. The CDR3 nucleotides read TGTGCCAGCAGCCAACTCCCAGGCCAGGGCTCTGGGGCCAACGTCCTGACTTTC.

The chain is built from TRBV5-1 and TRBJ1-2; D is unresolved. CDR3 length: 12 residues. Deletions cut 0 bases from V and 4 bases from J, with 4 bases between. Germline values: CDR1 SGHRS, CDR2 YFSETQ. CDR3 region: CASSLDSYGYTF. Written as DNA, the CDR3 is TGCGCCAGCAGCTTGGACAGCTATGGCTACACCTTC. Variable domain in full (rest from reference TRBV5-1 and TRBJ1-2): KAGVTQTPRYLIKTRGQQVTLSCSPISGHRSVSWYQQTPGQGLQFLFEYFSETQRNKGNFPGRFSGRQFSNSRSEMNVSTLELGDSALYLCASSLDSYGYTFGSGTRLTVV.

The chain has TRBV6-5 and TRBJ2-6; no definite D call. CDR1 is MNHEY, CDR2 SVGAGI, per germline. The ends were cut back, 4 bases at V and 0 bases at J, with 7 bases in the middle. The CDR3 runs 15 residues. As DNA, the CDR3 is TGTGCCAGCAGTTCCCAGAGCTCTGGGGCCAACGTCCTGACTTTC. Translation gives CASSSQSSGANVLTF.

The chain couples TRBV11-2 to TRBJ2-5, with 9 positions matching TRBD2. With 0 bases clipped from V and 8 bases from J, the junction kept 4 bases outside the gene matches. The CDR3 covers 14 residues. Germline CDR1 is SGHAT and CDR2 is FQNNGV. CDR3: CASSLEREGSTQYF. CDR3 nucleotides: TGTGCCAGCAGCTTAGAGCGGGAGGGGAGTACCCAGTACTTC.

This chain uses TRBV25-1 with TRBJ2-5; possibly TRBD2 for D (6 bases). V lost 0 bases, J lost 1 base, and 9 bases lay in between. The CDR3 has 15 amino acids. Germline V CDR1 and CDR2: MGHDK, SYGVNS. The CDR3 DNA is TGTGCCAGCAGTGAATATGCGGGACGCCAAGAGACCCAGTACTTC. It encodes CASSEYAGRQETQYF.

The rearrangement uses TRBV6-5 and TRBJ1-5; TRBD1 matches at 10 bases. The germline gives CDR1 MNHEY, CDR2 SVGAGI. J gave up 0 bases and V 10 bases, and 6 bases lay outside the gene matches. The CDR3 contains 15 residues. For the CDR3, the DNA is TGTGCCACGTCCAGGGACAGGGGTAGCAATCAGCCCCAGCATTTT. Protein sequence: CATSRDRGSNQPQHF.

This rearrangement joins TRBV27 to TRBJ2-1; TRBD2 agrees at 12 bases. The V gene's germline CDR1 is MNHEY and CDR2 SMNVEV (reference sequence). The junction had 4 bases not matched to a gene; V was cut back by 1 base and J by 6 bases. The CDR3 is 16 amino acids. The DNA of the CDR3 is TGTGCCAGCAGTTTATTCGGACTAGCGGGAAGCAATGAGCAGTTCTTC. Its protein product is CASSLFGLAGSNEQFF.